These T cell receptor beta chains were read from a single sample in a study of cytomegalovirus exposure and HLA in healthy donors. Assay used: immunoSEQ multiplex PCR; TCRdb lists only in-frame clones, some missing. The sample consists of about 65,000 clones, 60% to 80% of them appearing once. Sequenced sample: PBMCs. These TCRs come from a man aged 30 to 39 in good health and CMV-seronegative. CDR3s include the opening cysteine and the closing phenylalanine or tryptophan. D genes are given only for firm matches. Clone size is stated in some rows and not others, as once, few, many or a class when expanded.

j_call: TRBJ2-1
clone_size: medium-sized
d_call: TRBD1
v_call: TRBV7-9
cdr3_nt: TGTGCCAGCAGCTTCCCGGGACAGGGTCTTGATGAGCAGTTCTTC
cdr3_aa: CASSFPGQGLDEQFF

j_call: TRBJ2-1
clone_size: .
d_call: TRBD1
v_call: TRBV2
cdr3_nt: TGTGCCAGCAGTCGACAGGGTAATAACAATGAGCAGTTCTTC
cdr3_aa: CASSRQGNNNEQFF

j_call: TRBJ2-7
clone_size: .
d_call: TRBD1
v_call: TRBV29-1
cdr3_nt: TGCAGCGTTAGTCGACAGGGGTTGAGGTACGAGCAGTACTTC
cdr3_aa: CSVSRQGLRYEQYF

j_call: TRBJ1-2
clone_size: .
d_call: TRBD1
v_call: TRBV7-9
cdr3_nt: TGTGCCAGCAGCTTAGGAGGGACAGGGTATGGCTACACCTTC
cdr3_aa: CASSLGGTGYGYTF

j_call: TRBJ2-7
clone_size: .
d_call: TRBD1
v_call: TRBV11-2
cdr3_nt: TGTGCCAGCAGCTTAGATAGGCGGACAGGGTGGTACGAGCAGTACTTC
cdr3_aa: CASSLDRRTGWYEQYF

j_call: TRBJ2-2
clone_size: .
d_call: .
v_call: TRBV7-2
cdr3_nt: TGTGCCAGCAGCTCCCCATCGATCAGGTCGTCCGGGGAGCTGTTTTTT
cdr3_aa: CASSSPSIRSSGELFF

j_call: TRBJ2-7
clone_size: .
d_call: .
v_call: TRBV5-6
cdr3_nt: TGTGCCAGCAGCTGGGGCCCCGAGATCGAGCAGTACTTC
cdr3_aa: CASSWGPEIEQYF

j_call: TRBJ2-7
clone_size: .
d_call: .
v_call: TRBV6-1
cdr3_nt: TGTGCCGGGAGGCGGGACTCCTACGAGCAGTACTTC
cdr3_aa: CAGRRDSYEQYF

j_call: TRBJ2-7
clone_size: .
d_call: TRBD1
v_call: TRBV6-5
cdr3_nt: TGTGCCAGCAGAAGCCTGGGGGACAGGGGGTACGAGCAGTACTTC
cdr3_aa: CASRSLGDRGYEQYF

j_call: TRBJ2-1
clone_size: few
d_call: TRBD2
v_call: TRBV5-4
cdr3_nt: TGTGCCAGCAGCCGGGGGGGCCAACGACTGAGCAATGAGCAGTTCTTC
cdr3_aa: CASSRGGQRLSNEQFF

j_call: TRBJ1-5
clone_size: .
d_call: .
v_call: TRBV2
cdr3_nt: TGTGCCAGCAGGCTTGGACAACCGGTCAATAGCAATCAGCCCCAGCATTTT
cdr3_aa: CASRLGQPVNSNQPQHF

j_call: TRBJ1-1
clone_size: .
d_call: .
v_call: TRBV2
cdr3_nt: TGTGCCACCGGGGGGGTTTCGAACACTGAAGCTTTCTTT
cdr3_aa: CATGGVSNTEAFF

j_call: TRBJ2-5
clone_size: .
d_call: .
v_call: TRBV5-4
cdr3_nt: TGTGCCAGCAGCCCCGAGGGCTCTGAGGCCCGGGAGACCCAGTACTTC
cdr3_aa: CASSPEGSEARETQYF

j_call: TRBJ2-7
clone_size: .
d_call: .
v_call: TRBV25-1
cdr3_nt: TGTGCCAGCAGTGACCAGGGTTACGAGCAGTACTTC
cdr3_aa: CASSDQGYEQYF

j_call: TRBJ2-7
clone_size: once
d_call: .
v_call: TRBV10-3
cdr3_nt: TGTGCCATCAGTGAGGGCAGTTTCTACGAGCAGTACTTC
cdr3_aa: CAISEGSFYEQYF

j_call: TRBJ2-4
clone_size: .
d_call: .
v_call: TRBV6-5
cdr3_nt: TGTGCCAGCAGTTACTCAAGGGTTGGGAGGTTGGACATTCAGTACTTC
cdr3_aa: CASSYSRVGRLDIQYF

j_call: TRBJ1-3
clone_size: .
d_call: .
v_call: TRBV5-1
cdr3_nt: TGCGCCAGCAGCCCCAGGACAGCGGACTCTGGAAACACCATATATTTT
cdr3_aa: CASSPRTADSGNTIYF

j_call: TRBJ1-5
clone_size: once
d_call: TRBD1
v_call: TRBV13
cdr3_nt: TGTGCCAGCAGCGCAAAGAACAGGGGGGATCAGCCCCAGCATTTT
cdr3_aa: CASSAKNRGDQPQHF

j_call: TRBJ1-1
clone_size: few
d_call: TRBD1
v_call: TRBV5-4
cdr3_nt: TGTGCCAGCAGCCTGGACAGGGGGAACACTGAAGCTTTCTTT
cdr3_aa: CASSLDRGNTEAFF

j_call: TRBJ2-5
clone_size: .
d_call: TRBD1
v_call: TRBV5-1
cdr3_nt: TGCGCCAGCAGCTCTCCCGACAGGGCAGAGACCCAGTACTTC
cdr3_aa: CASSSPDRAETQYF

j_call: TRBJ2-2
clone_size: .
d_call: .
v_call: TRBV14
cdr3_nt: TGTGCCAGCAGCCGGGAGGTAGACACCGGGGAGCTGTTTTTT
cdr3_aa: CASSREVDTGELFF

j_call: TRBJ1-2
clone_size: .
d_call: TRBD1
v_call: TRBV30
cdr3_nt: TGTGCCTGGAGTACAGGGGCCTATGGCTACACCTTC
cdr3_aa: CAWSTGAYGYTF

j_call: TRBJ2-3
clone_size: .
d_call: .
v_call: TRBV5-1
cdr3_nt: TGCGCCAGCAGCTTGGCCAGGGGAAGGGGAGATACGCAGTATTTT
cdr3_aa: CASSLARGRGDTQYF

j_call: TRBJ1-2
clone_size: once
d_call: .
v_call: TRBV7-8
cdr3_nt: TGTGCCAGCAGCCCGGAGCAGGGAAAGAGTGGCTACACCTTC
cdr3_aa: CASSPEQGKSGYTF

j_call: TRBJ2-1
clone_size: few
d_call: TRBD1
v_call: TRBV6-5
cdr3_nt: TGTGCCAGCCGGCAGGGGGCGCGCAATGAGCAGTTCTTC
cdr3_aa: CASRQGARNEQFF

j_call: TRBJ1-2
clone_size: .
d_call: .
v_call: TRBV5-1
cdr3_nt: TGCGCCAGCAGCTTGGCGGCAGGGACTGCTAACTATGGCTACACCTTC
cdr3_aa: CASSLAAGTANYGYTF

j_call: TRBJ1-3
clone_size: few
d_call: .
v_call: TRBV6-1
cdr3_nt: TGTGCCAGCATGCAGGGGCTAGGAAACACCATATATTTT
cdr3_aa: CASMQGLGNTIYF

j_call: TRBJ1-4
clone_size: .
d_call: TRBD1
v_call: TRBV7-2
cdr3_nt: TGTGCCAGCAGCTTACAGGCCCGGGGACAGAATAATGAAAAACTGTTTTTT
cdr3_aa: CASSLQARGQNNEKLFF

j_call: TRBJ2-5
clone_size: .
d_call: .
v_call: TRBV4-1
cdr3_nt: TGCGCCAGCAGCCAAGTTCCTCCGGTTCTAGCGGAGACCCAGTACTTC
cdr3_aa: CASSQVPPVLAETQYF

j_call: TRBJ2-5
clone_size: .
d_call: TRBD1
v_call: TRBV7-8
cdr3_nt: TGTGCCAGCAGCATGGACAGGGGGGATGCGGAGACCCAGTACTTC
cdr3_aa: CASSMDRGDAETQYF

j_call: TRBJ2-2
clone_size: .
d_call: TRBD2
v_call: TRBV7-2
cdr3_nt: TGTGCCAGCAGCTTAGCCGGGGGGGCCGTTTCCGGGGAGCTGTTTTTT
cdr3_aa: CASSLAGGAVSGELFF

j_call: TRBJ1-1
clone_size: .
d_call: TRBD1
v_call: TRBV7-3
cdr3_nt: TGTGCCAGCAGCTTAGACAGGGGTAACACTGAAGCTTTCTTT
cdr3_aa: CASSLDRGNTEAFF

j_call: TRBJ2-5
clone_size: .
d_call: TRBD2
v_call: TRBV7-3
cdr3_nt: TGTGCCAGCAGCCCGGCTACTAGCGGGGAGGCCCAGTACTTC
cdr3_aa: CASSPATSGEAQYF

j_call: TRBJ1-4
clone_size: .
d_call: .
v_call: TRBV7-8
cdr3_nt: TGTGCCAGCAGCTTAGCGCGGGTCAGAGGGCGGGAAAAACTGTTTTTT
cdr3_aa: CASSLARVRGREKLFF

j_call: TRBJ2-2
clone_size: .
d_call: TRBD1
v_call: TRBV2
cdr3_nt: TGTGCCAGCAGCGGAGATCCCGGGACAGAAAACACCGGGGAGCTGTTTTTT
cdr3_aa: CASSGDPGTENTGELFF

j_call: TRBJ2-5
clone_size: .
d_call: TRBD2
v_call: TRBV7-2
cdr3_nt: TGTGCCAGCAGCTTATCGCGGGGGGAGACCCAGTACTTC
cdr3_aa: CASSLSRGETQYF

j_call: TRBJ1-6
clone_size: .
d_call: .
v_call: TRBV13
cdr3_nt: TGTGCCAGCAGCTCCCAGGCGTTGGAGGGGCAGGTTGGTTCACCCCTCCACTTT
cdr3_aa: CASSSQALEGQVGSPLHF

j_call: TRBJ1-2
clone_size: few
d_call: TRBD1
v_call: TRBV7-9
cdr3_nt: TGTGCCAGCAGCGGGATAAACAGGGGTGGTGGCTACACCTTC
cdr3_aa: CASSGINRGGGYTF

j_call: TRBJ2-7
clone_size: .
d_call: TRBD2
v_call: TRBV30
cdr3_nt: TGTGCCTGGAGTGTTCATCGACGGGGGGGCGGTCACAACGAGCAGTACTTC
cdr3_aa: CAWSVHRRGGGHNEQYF

j_call: TRBJ1-6
clone_size: .
d_call: TRBD1
v_call: TRBV7-6
cdr3_nt: TGTGCCAGCAGCTTAGAGGGGCGACAGGGGATTTCACCCCTCCACTTT
cdr3_aa: CASSLEGRQGISPLHF

j_call: TRBJ1-6
clone_size: .
d_call: .
v_call: TRBV21-1
cdr3_nt: TGTGCCAGCAGCAAACCAGGACAGCGTTTTTATAATTCACCCCTCCACTTT
cdr3_aa: CASSKPGQRFYNSPLHF

j_call: TRBJ1-2
clone_size: .
d_call: TRBD1
v_call: TRBV9
cdr3_nt: TGTGCCAGCAGCGCGGGACAGTCCTATGGCTACACCTTC
cdr3_aa: CASSAGQSYGYTF

j_call: TRBJ2-7
clone_size: .
d_call: .
v_call: TRBV29-1
cdr3_nt: TGCAGCGTTGAAGAGGCACAGTCCTACGAGCAGTACTTC
cdr3_aa: CSVEEAQSYEQYF

j_call: TRBJ2-7
clone_size: few
d_call: .
v_call: TRBV30
cdr3_nt: TGTGCCTGGAGTGTCCAGGGCGAGCAGTACTTC
cdr3_aa: CAWSVQGEQYF

j_call: TRBJ2-5
clone_size: .
d_call: .
v_call: TRBV4-1
cdr3_nt: TGCGCCAGCAGCCAAGAAGGGGTAACAGAGACCCAGTACTTC
cdr3_aa: CASSQEGVTETQYF

j_call: TRBJ2-7
clone_size: .
d_call: TRBD1
v_call: TRBV6-5
cdr3_nt: TGTGCCAGCAGACAGGGGGCGGGTTACGAGCAGTACTTC
cdr3_aa: CASRQGAGYEQYF

j_call: TRBJ2-7
clone_size: .
d_call: TRBD1
v_call: TRBV19
cdr3_nt: TGTGCCAGTAGTACGGGACAGGGGGCGAGCGAGCAGTACTTC
cdr3_aa: CASSTGQGASEQYF

j_call: TRBJ1-2
clone_size: .
d_call: .
v_call: TRBV7-8
cdr3_nt: TGTGCCAGCAGCTTATGGCCCCCTAGAAACTATGGCTACACCTTC
cdr3_aa: CASSLWPPRNYGYTF

j_call: TRBJ1-2
clone_size: .
d_call: TRBD1
v_call: TRBV7-3
cdr3_nt: TGTGCCAGCAGCTTGGGGACAGTTTCGGAGGGCTACACCTTC
cdr3_aa: CASSLGTVSEGYTF

j_call: TRBJ2-2
clone_size: few
d_call: .
v_call: TRBV5-1
cdr3_nt: TGCGCCAGCAGCCGAATAAATATCTATCTTAACACCGGGGAGCTGTTTTTT
cdr3_aa: CASSRINIYLNTGELFF

j_call: TRBJ1-4
clone_size: .
d_call: .
v_call: TRBV13
cdr3_nt: TGTGCCAGCAGCTTAGGCGAAAGGGGTAAACTGTTTTTT
cdr3_aa: CASSLGERGKLFF

j_call: TRBJ1-5
clone_size: few
d_call: .
v_call: TRBV5-4
cdr3_nt: TGTGCCAGCAGCTTGAAAGGAGCTGCTCTGGATGGCAATCAGCCCCAGCATTTT
cdr3_aa: CASSLKGAALDGNQPQHF

j_call: TRBJ2-5
clone_size: once
d_call: .
v_call: TRBV10-3
cdr3_nt: TGTGCCATCAGACACGAAGAGACCCAGTACTTC
cdr3_aa: CAIRHEETQYF

j_call: TRBJ2-7
clone_size: .
d_call: .
v_call: TRBV10-2
cdr3_nt: TGCGCCAGCAGTGAGTCGGCTAGGAGGGACTCCTACGAGCAGTACTTC
cdr3_aa: CASSESARRDSYEQYF

j_call: TRBJ2-7
clone_size: .
d_call: .
v_call: TRBV15
cdr3_nt: TGTGCCACCAGCAACACAGGGAAACCATACGAGCAGTACTTC
cdr3_aa: CATSNTGKPYEQYF

j_call: TRBJ1-5
clone_size: few
d_call: TRBD1
v_call: TRBV23-1
cdr3_nt: TGCGCCAGCAGGGACAACAGGGGGCTAAGCAATCAGCCCCAGCATTTT
cdr3_aa: CASRDNRGLSNQPQHF

j_call: TRBJ1-1
clone_size: few
d_call: .
v_call: TRBV4-1
cdr3_nt: TGCGCCAGCAGCCAACGGGGGGGACGGTCCGTTGCGACTGAAGCTTTCTTT
cdr3_aa: CASSQRGGRSVATEAFF